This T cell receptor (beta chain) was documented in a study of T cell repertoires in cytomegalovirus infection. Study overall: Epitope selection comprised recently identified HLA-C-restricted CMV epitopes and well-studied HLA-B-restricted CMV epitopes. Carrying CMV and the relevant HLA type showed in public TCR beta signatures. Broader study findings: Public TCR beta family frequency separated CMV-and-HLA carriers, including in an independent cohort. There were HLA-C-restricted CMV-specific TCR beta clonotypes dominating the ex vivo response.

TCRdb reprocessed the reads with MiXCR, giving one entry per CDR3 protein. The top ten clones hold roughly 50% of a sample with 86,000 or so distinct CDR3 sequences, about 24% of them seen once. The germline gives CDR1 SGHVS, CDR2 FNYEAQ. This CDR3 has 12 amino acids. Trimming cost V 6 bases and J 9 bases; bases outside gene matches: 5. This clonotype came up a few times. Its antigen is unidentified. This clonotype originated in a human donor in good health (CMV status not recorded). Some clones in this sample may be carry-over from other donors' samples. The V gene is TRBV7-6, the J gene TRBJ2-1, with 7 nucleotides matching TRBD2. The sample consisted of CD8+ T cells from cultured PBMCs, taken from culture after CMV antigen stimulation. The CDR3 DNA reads TGTGCCAGCAGACCGGGGGGAGGTGAGCAGTTCTTC. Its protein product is CASRPGGGEQFF.